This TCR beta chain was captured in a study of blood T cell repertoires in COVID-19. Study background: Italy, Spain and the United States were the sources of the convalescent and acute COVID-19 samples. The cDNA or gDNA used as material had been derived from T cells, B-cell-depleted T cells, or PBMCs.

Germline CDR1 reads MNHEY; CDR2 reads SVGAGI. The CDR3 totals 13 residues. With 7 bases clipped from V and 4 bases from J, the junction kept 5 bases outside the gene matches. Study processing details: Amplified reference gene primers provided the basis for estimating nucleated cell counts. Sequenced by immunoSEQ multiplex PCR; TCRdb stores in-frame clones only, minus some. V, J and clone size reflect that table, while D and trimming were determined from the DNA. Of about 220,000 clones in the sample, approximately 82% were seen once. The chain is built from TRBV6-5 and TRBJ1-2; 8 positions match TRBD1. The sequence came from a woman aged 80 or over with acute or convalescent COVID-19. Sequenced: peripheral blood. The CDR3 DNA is TGTGCCAGCATTAACAGGGGGGGCTATGGCTACACCTTC. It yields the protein CASINRGGYGYTF.